This T cell receptor (beta chain) was obtained from a study of cytomegalovirus exposure and HLA in healthy donors (dated by TCRdb to 2016 to 2017). Looking at the study overall: According to an earlier analysis of a few hundred of the donors, 200 million or so T cells yielded over 100 million unique TCR beta sequences and less than 300 Gb of sequence data. Donor age, sex, ethnicity and CMV serostatus were compiled together with the repertoire data. Because of strong linkage in the cohort, a few DR-DQ haplotypes were treated as single units for association and clustering. To study patterns of TCR occurrence, a later analysis re-analyzed previously published TCR beta repertoires from 500 to 850 donors and added high-resolution HLA genotyping. Using immunosequencing, the study profiled T cell repertoires from 666 subjects and related those repertoires to cytomegalovirus serostatus. All discovery cohort repertoires had been generated on a single sequencing platform. An early release that covered around 590 HLA-typed donors contained about 300 gigabases of sequencing data and tens of millions of unique TCR sequences. Along with the approximately 700-subject first cohort, a separate validation cohort of around 110 different subjects was used. Across some 400 genotyped donors of the cohort, an average of approximately 200,000 unique TCR beta nucleotide sequences per donor were sequenced, and roughly a sixth of those sequences were non-productive. A later genetic analysis used genome-wide SNP genotypes for 398 of the 666 donors, treating that subset as a discovery cohort. Of the 300 to 450 genotyped donors, 65% to 90% were placed in the genetic ancestry cluster associated with self-reported Caucasian donors. Class I and class II HLA loci were covered by the typing at four-digit resolution. Typing coverage varied by locus: roughly 629-630 donors for A, B, C, DRB1 and DQB1; approximately 500 for DQA1; approximately 570 for DPA1; 400 to 480 for DPB1. To predict cytomegalovirus infection status, the study combined high-throughput TCR immunosequencing, statistical association of individual TCRs with disease status, and machine learning. An earlier analysis of around 580 of the donors used high-throughput TCR beta sequencing to judge whether each TCR beta V gene segment behaved as functional or pseudogenic. The study aimed to test whether signatures of past pathogen exposure could be identified by cataloging public T cell receptors. In the later analysis, no new phenotypic data were used to find candidate immune exposures; instead, reliance was placed on TCR beta sequences and their occurrence across donors. What the research found in general, with its limitations: According to the authors, the approach could potentially be generalized to other disease states and immunological phenotypes. HLA typing was unavailable for some donors at each locus, so association tests used only the typed subset. Most TCR sequences were seen in very few donors, while some public TCRs were found in many individuals. When HLA alleles, especially DR and DQ, strongly co-occurred, attributing TCR associations to individual alleles was difficult. Specific HLA alleles were associated with 15,000 to 20,000 TCR beta sequences at a false discovery rate of 0.05 in a later analysis. In a later analysis, several top co-occurrence clusters were reported to appear linked to parvovirus B19, influenza, CMV and Epstein-Barr virus. Because counts were too low, fewer than 20 rarely observed V segments, including chromosome 9 orphons, were excluded from the earlier analysis of fewer than 650 of the donors. Some IMGT-functional V segments, including TRBV6-2 and TRBV6-3, could not be distinguished by the 87-base-pair reads and were therefore excluded. In vitro tests confirmed that three of the cytomegalovirus-associated TCR beta chains recognize cytomegalovirus antigens. In an earlier analysis of 587 of the donors, most TCR beta V segments appeared in productive rearrangements about 87% or about 30% of the time, broadly matching IMGT annotations. A later genetic analysis reported fewer N-insertions in productive TCRs among donors in an Asian-associated ancestry cluster than the roughly 720-donor mean. In the study, about 150 TCR beta chains were listed as associated with cytomegalovirus. Presence/absence analyses assumed roughly uniform sequencing depth across donors, an assumption that may not hold. Linkage disequilibrium might explain the correlated functional status among segregating V segments, but an unknown experimental factor could not be excluded. A later analysis found that TCR association rates varied across HLA loci, with DRB1 alleles showing the most associated TCRs and HLA-C alleles the fewest. In this cohort, only TCR beta chains were sequenced, and detectable features were limited by the absence of alpha or paired-chain data. The classifier was reported to diagnose cytomegalovirus status with high specificity and sensitivity in both the original and validation cohorts. An association between a missense DCLRE1C variant and V-gene and J-gene trimming of TCR beta chains was found in a later genetic analysis and replicated in an independent cohort. A further reported finding was that TCR beta sequences accurately predicted the HLA-A and HLA-B alleles for most subjects in the first cohort. The only immune exposure information available for the cohort was CMV serostatus. Most CMV-associated TCR beta chains appeared to be HLA-restricted in a later analysis, and the HLA associations seemed to be driven largely by CMV exposure. A cluster of highly shared sequence variants was judged likely to represent a technical artifact of the sequencing pipeline. A later analysis found that HLA-associated TCR beta chains were more clonally expanded and had lower generation probabilities than equally common non-associated chains.

The cohort was made up of roughly 670 healthy bone marrow donors. Cohort members were all nominally healthy when sampled, although unrecorded immune exposures were likely present. The donor tested CMV seropositive, placing the donor among the 310 or so seropositive members of the cohort. Every donor gave a peripheral blood sample, and the peripheral blood mononuclear cells from that sample were used for TCR beta sequencing. Genomic DNA was extracted from the blood cell samples with the Qiagen DNeasy Blood Extraction Kit. The CDR3 starts with the cysteine, ends with the phenylalanine, and has 12 residues. This entry keeps only the CDR3 DNA: 36 bases, framed from base 1. Via the germline V gene, CDR1 is SGHTA and CDR2 FQGTGA. The library was made by the immunoSEQ multiplex PCR assay. A mixture of 60 forward primers for TCR Vbeta segments and 13 reverse primers for TCR Jbeta segments was used in the multiplex PCR. The CDR3 region of rearranged TCR beta genes was amplified from genomic DNA by a multiplex PCR assay. On the Illumina HiSeq System, the amplified TCR beta libraries were sequenced as 87-base-pair reads. The authors processed their data as follows. A later analysis counted 75 million to 100 million unique TCR beta chains across the 640 or so repertoires, and roughly 10 million of these chains were shared by at least two donors. Raw reads were error-corrected and collapsed into unique sequences with a nearest-neighbor algorithm that merged closely related sequences to remove PCR and sequencing errors. To assign V, D and J gene segments, CDR3 sequences were aligned to IMGT reference sequences. For a sequence to be retained, a match of at least six nucleotides to both a V gene segment and a J gene segment was required. A rearrangement was called productive if the CDR3 had no stop codons and remained in frame with V and J, and every other rearrangement was called non-productive. Following IMGT convention, CDR3 was defined as the stretch from the second conserved V-encoded cysteine up to the conserved J-encoded phenylalanine. The earlier analysis of about 610 of the donors excluded any sequence lacking an unambiguous match to a single V gene segment. An earlier analysis of some 610 of the donors called V segments functional above 56.7% productive rearrangements and segregating when the between-donor standard deviation exceeded 5%. A statistical classification framework was developed to diagnose cytomegalovirus status using the catalog of TCR beta chain sequences. A later analysis assigned V and J genes by comparing TCR nucleotide sequences with IMGT/GENE-DB human TR gene sequences. A later analysis assigned CDR3 sequences and most-parsimonious VDJ recombination scenarios with the TCRdist pipeline. A later analysis defined each TCR beta chain by its CDR3 amino acid sequence plus V-gene family, and excluded reads lacking a unique V-gene family. A later analysis removed several hundred highly shared, low-generation-probability nucleotide sequences to deal with suspected cross-contamination and a sequencing artifact. For each public chain, a later analysis derived a clonal expansion index from normalized ranks of inferred template counts within each repertoire. Generation probabilities in a later analysis came from a VDJ recombination model fitted to out-of-frame rearrangements, and those results were checked against IGoR. A later analysis scored TCR-TCR, TCR-HLA and TCR-CMV co-occurrence with hypergeometric tests, applying a repertoire-size bias correction to TCR pairs. A later analysis estimated false discovery rates by permuting HLA or CMV assignments 20 times. In a later analysis, co-occurring TCRs were grouped using DBSCAN, with TCRdist sequence similarity added in when clustering inside HLA-allele-positive subsets. Co-occurrence clustering excluded repertoires with fewer than 30,000 or more than 120,000 public chains, plus five with anomalous nucleotide sharing. The clones in this table, taken by TCRdb from immuneACCESS, are in-frame only. Not every clone is retained; where verified, under half of the shortfall comes from an unresolved V gene, and the cause of the rest is unknown. The V and J calls and clone size were taken over from that table, and D and trimming were inferred from the DNA. In this sample the table shows over 85,000 clones, around 77% of which occur a single time. The top ten clonotypes cover around 9.6% of the sample.

This clone appeared a single time. It lacks a known antigen. Base qualities are missing; no much larger clone stands one base away. Sequences were obtained from PBMCs. This receptor was taken from a male donor in good health and CMV-seropositive. The chain joins TRBV7-3 to TRBJ1-4, with a tentative D gene TRBD1 over 5 matching bases. The CDR3 region: CSREGSNEKLFF. At the DNA level, the sequence is TGTTCTAGGGAGGGGTCGAATGAAAAACTGTTTTTT.